Listed here are 20 T cell receptor beta chains from one sample, sequenced in a study of T cells in Graves' hyperthyroidism and ophthalmopathy. TCR beta CDR3 sequences were amplified from RNA transcripts. With the HTBI primer set, the TCR CDR3 went through a first round of RT-PCR. Each CDR3 protein gets one entry after TCRdb re-called the multiplex PCR reads with MiXCR. The sample holds about 360,000 distinct CDR3 sequences, approximately 14% seen once. Sequencing was performed on blood. The receptors were gathered from a woman younger than 30 with Graves' hyperthyroidism that later progressed to Graves' ophthalmopathy.

This clonotype was picked up many times. The chain combines TRBV18 with TRBJ2-7; TRBD2 agrees at 10 bases. The CDR3 runs 15 residues. J was trimmed by 7 bases and V by 3 bases; bases with no gene match: 9. Germline V gene sequence: CDR1 KGHSH, CDR2 LQKENI. CDR3 residues: CASSPSASGSWEQYF. CDR3 bases: TGTGCCAGCTCACCGTCCGCTAGCGGGAGCTGGGAGCAGTACTTC. Using reference TRBV18 and TRBJ2-7 for the parts outside the CDR3, the full variable domain is NAGVMQNPRHLVRRRGQEARLRCSPMKGHSHVYWYRQLPEEGLKFMVYLQKENIIDESGMPKERFSAEFPKEGPSILRIQQVVRGDSAAYFCASSPSASGSWEQYFGPGTRLTVT.

Only a few counts were recorded for this clonotype. The chain uses TRBV20-1 and TRBJ2-7, with D possibly being TRBD2 (6 bases). V was cut by 3 bases and J by 3 bases, with 12 bases left in between. This CDR3 comprises 13 residues. Germline V gene sequence: CDR1 DFQATT, CDR2 SNEGSKA (reference sequence). The CDR3 is CSASGGAGYEQYF. The DNA of the CDR3 is TGCAGTGCTAGTGGCGGGGCTGGCTACGAGCAGTACTTC.

Regarding this clonotype: A much larger clone lies one base from this, so it may be a read error. The J gene is TRBJ1-1, the V gene TRBV7-9; D gene unclear. This CDR3 is 13 amino acids long. CDR1 and CDR2 from the germline V gene are SEHNR and FQNEAQ (reference sequence). CDR3 nucleotide sequence: TGTGCCTGCAGCGCCCTAAAGAACACTGAAGCTTTCTTT. Its translation: CACSALKNTEAFF.

This clonotype was seen ten or more times. This sequence joins TRBV10-2 and TRBJ2-7; 10 bases agree with TRBD1. This CDR3 spans 15 amino acids. Losses at the gene ends were 6 bases for V and 3 bases for J; bases not matched to a gene: 8. Per germline, CDR1 WSHSY and CDR2 SAAADI. In DNA, the CDR3 is TGCGCCAGCAGATGGGCGGGGGACAGGGGCTACGAGCAGTACTTC. Its translation is CASRWAGDRGYEQYF.

This clonotype has more than one count but fewer than ten. The chain combines TRBV15 with TRBJ2-1; 7 nucleotides align to TRBD2. J was trimmed by 6 bases and V by 0 bases; bases with no gene match: 2. There are 14 residues in the CDR3. In germline, CDR1 is LNHNV, CDR2 YYDKDF (reference sequence). The CDR3 DNA reads TGTGCCACCAGCAGAGATCTAGCGGCCAATGAGCAGTTCTTC. This sequence encodes CATSRDLAANEQFF.

This clonotype appeared many times. This chain connects TRBV7-9 to TRBJ1-2; 8 bases are shared with TRBD1. CDR3 size: 15 residues. Germline CDR1 is SEHNR and CDR2 is FQNEAQ (reference sequence). Trimming removed 6 bases from V and 0 bases from J; junction bases left unmatched: 6. The CDR3 DNA reads TGTGCCAGCAGGCGCGACAGGGGATCTAACTATGGCTACACCTTC. This sequence encodes CASRRDRGSNYGYTF.

This clonotype was picked up a small number of times. The chain joins TRBV18 to TRBJ2-4; D is possibly TRBD1 (6 bases). This CDR3 is 17 amino acids long. CDR1 KGHSH and CDR2 LQKENI come from the germline V gene. V lost 1 base, J lost 0 bases, and 13 bases lay in between. The DNA of the CDR3 is TGTGCCAGCTCACCACGTAGTACAGGGATAGCCAAAAACATTCAGTACTTC. Amino acids: CASSPRSTGIAKNIQYF.

This clonotype was detected many times. The chain carries TRBV27 and TRBJ2-7; the match to TRBD2 covers 12 bases. V shed 6 bases and J 1 base; nucleotides not matched to a gene: 4. CDR1 is MNHEY, CDR2 SMNVEV, per germline (reference sequence). CDR3 length equals 15 residues. The CDR3 loop reads CASRGGLAGSYEQYF. Written as DNA, the CDR3 is TGTGCCAGCAGGGGTGGACTAGCGGGATCCTACGAGCAGTACTTC.

This clonotype was counted many times. V usage is TRBV28 and J usage is TRBJ2-1, with TRBD2 matching over 7 bases. Germline lookup yields CDR1 MDHEN and CDR2 SYDVKM. CDR3 size: 15 residues. The J segment lost 5 bases and the V segment lost 3 bases, leaving 7 bases of the junction unmatched. CDR3 region: CASSFEGGPHNEQFF. The CDR3 DNA reads as TGTGCCAGCAGTTTTGAGGGAGGGCCCCACAATGAGCAGTTCTTC.

At least ten counts were recorded for this clonotype. The rearrangement joins TRBV10-3 to TRBJ2-1; TRBD2 aligns across 10 bases. V trimming: 8 bases; J trimming: 9 bases; junction bases outside the gene matches: 16. The CDR3 has 16 residues. Germline V gives CDR1 ENHRY, CDR2 SYGVKD. This CDR3 is CAIGGTRLAGVGEQFF. DNA for the CDR3: TGTGCCATCGGGGGAACTAGGCTAGCGGGAGTGGGTGAGCAGTTCTTC.

V usage is TRBV28 and J usage is TRBJ2-7, with 9 bases that match TRBD1. Unmatched junction bases numbered 6, after V lost 3 bases and J lost 6 bases. The CDR3 extends over 14 amino acids. Germline V lookup: CDR1 MDHEN, CDR2 SYDVKM. Here the CDR3 reads CASSFVGQGTEQYF. CDR3 nucleotides: TGTGCCAGCAGTTTTGTCGGACAGGGGACCGAGCAGTACTTC.

The chain is built from TRBV2 and TRBJ1-2; D perhaps matches TRBD1 (5 bases). Trimming removed 6 bases at V and 4 bases at J, with 12 bases between. This CDR3 has 13 residues. Looked up from germline, CDR1 is SNHLY and CDR2 is FYNNEI. The CDR3 here is CASRDSPPYGYTF. CDR3 sequence (DNA): TGTGCCAGCAGAGACAGTCCCCCCTATGGCTACACCTTC.

The rearrangement uses TRBV7-4 and TRBJ2-5; 12 bases match TRBD2. The V segment lost 5 bases and the J segment 2 bases; nucleotides outside the gene matches: 6. CDR1 is SGHVT, CDR2 SQSDAQ, per germline. CDR3 length: 16 residues. CDR3 loop: CASSPWTSGAQETQYF. For the CDR3, the DNA is TGTGCCAGCAGCCCCTGGACTAGCGGGGCTCAAGAGACCCAGTACTTC.

This clonotype was observed a handful of times. This clone may be a read error of a much larger clone one base away. The rearrangement links TRBV28 to TRBJ2-1; TRBD2 aligns across 9 bases. The J call is uncertain, as TRBJ2-7 better fits the DNA end. The CDR3 has 18 residues. The germline V gene encodes CDR1 MDHEN and CDR2 SYDVKM. This CDR3 reads CASSLGTAAGGRDNEQYF. For the CDR3, the DNA is TGTGCCAGCAGTTTAGGCACCGCAGCGGGAGGTCGGGACAATGAGCAGTACTTC.

The chain employs TRBV10-3 and TRBJ2-3; D is perhaps TRBD2 (5 bases). V lost 2 bases and J 0 bases, leaving 12 bases between the germline ends. From germline, CDR1 is ENHRY and CDR2 SYGVKD. There are 16 residues in the CDR3. CDR3 residues: CAISEAVSASTDTQYF. The CDR3 DNA is TGTGCCATCAGTGAGGCTGTTAGCGCCAGCACAGATACGCAGTATTTT.

This clonotype was recorded a few times. One end of the junction varies from germline; a read error may be responsible. CDR3 bases: TGCAGTACTAGTGCCGGCAGGAGCTCCTACAATGAGCAGTTCTTC. Translation gives CSTSAGRSSYNEQFF. This chain links TRBV20-1 with TRBJ2-1, with D maybe TRBD2 (5 bases). Looked up from germline, CDR1 is DFQATT and CDR2 is SNEGSKA (reference sequence). The CDR3 contains 15 residues.

There are a few counts of this clonotype. V usage is TRBV5-1 and J usage is TRBJ2-7; D is possibly TRBD2 (6 bases). The V gene's germline CDR1 is SGHRS and CDR2 YFSETQ. The CDR3 is 13 amino acids. V was cut by 0 bases and J by 6 bases, with 10 bases left in between. The CDR3 is CASSLGGAGEQYF. The CDR3 DNA follows: TGCGCCAGCAGCTTGGGCGGAGCGGGCGAGCAGTACTTC.

This clonotype was observed at least ten times. This chain connects TRBV12-3 or TRBV12-4 to TRBJ2-7; 10 bases fit TRBD2. The CDR3 extends over 14 amino acids. Losses at the gene ends were 6 bases for V and 4 bases for J; bases not matched to a gene: 6. The CDR3 DNA follows: TGTGCCAGCAGCCTAGGACTAGCGGCTTACGAGCAGTACTTC. The encoded protein is CASSLGLAAYEQYF.

In its sample, this clonotype was seen a few times. The chain recombines TRBV10-3 with TRBJ2-1, with TRBD2 as a possible D gene (6 bases). Germline lookup yields CDR1 ENHRY and CDR2 SYGVKD. This CDR3 has 14 residues. Trimming shortened V by 3 bases and J by 8 bases, and 14 bases separated the two germline ends. The CDR3 sequence is CAISDRRETDEQFF. The CDR3 DNA sequence: TGTGCCATCAGTGACCGTCGGGAGACGGATGAGCAGTTCTTC.

Many counts were recorded for this clonotype. The chain joins TRBV7-9 to TRBJ2-5, with D tentatively TRBD2 (5 bases). Germline CDR1 is SEHNR and CDR2 is FQNEAQ (reference sequence). The CDR3 totals 17 residues. V lost 3 bases and J lost 1, with 18 bases in between. CDR3 coding DNA: TGTGCCAGCAGCTTTTTCGCGGGCAGCCCCCTCCAAGAGACCCAGTACTTC. This codes for CASSFFAGSPLQETQYF.